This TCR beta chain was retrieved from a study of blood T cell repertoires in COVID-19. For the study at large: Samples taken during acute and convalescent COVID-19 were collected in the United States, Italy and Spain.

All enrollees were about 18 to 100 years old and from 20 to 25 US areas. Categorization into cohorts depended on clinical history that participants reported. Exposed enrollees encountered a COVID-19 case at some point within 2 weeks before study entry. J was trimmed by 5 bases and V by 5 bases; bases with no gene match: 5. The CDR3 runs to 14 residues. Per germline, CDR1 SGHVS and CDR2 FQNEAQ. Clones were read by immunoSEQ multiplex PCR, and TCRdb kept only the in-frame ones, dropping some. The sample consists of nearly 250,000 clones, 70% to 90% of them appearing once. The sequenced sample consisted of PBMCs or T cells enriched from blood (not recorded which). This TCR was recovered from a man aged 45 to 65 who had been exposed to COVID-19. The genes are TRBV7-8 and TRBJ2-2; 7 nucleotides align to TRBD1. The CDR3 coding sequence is TGTGCCAGCAGCCTGGGACAGCCGACCGGGGAGCTGTTTTTT. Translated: CASSLGQPTGELFF.